The 28 T cell receptor beta chains reported below all come from one sample, sequenced in a study of neurological immune-mediated disorders. Using its own MiXCR run on the 5' RACE reads, TCRdb lists one record per CDR3 protein. The sample contains some 49,000 distinct CDR3 sequences, 9% to 10% of which appear only once. The time point was: longitudinal time-point 1 (baseline). The material sequenced was PBMCs. These receptors were taken from a woman between 35 and 50 years old in good health.

This clonotype was detected many times. The chain employs TRBV5-1 and TRBJ1-1; D is unclear. CDR1 is SGHRS and CDR2 is YFSETQ in the germline V gene. This CDR3 contains 15 residues. The germline V and J ends were trimmed by 0 bases and 0 bases, with 9 bases remaining between them. CDR3 DNA sequence: TGCGCCAGCAGCTTGGCCGCACAAATGAACACTGAAGCTTTCTTT. Residues: CASSLAAQMNTEAFF.

This clonotype was detected ten times or more. V usage is TRBV12-3 or TRBV12-4 and J usage is TRBJ1-4; D gene unclear. V gave up 6 bases and J gave up 0 bases, with 11 bases separating them. The CDR3 length is 15 residues. CDR3 coding DNA: TGTGCCAGCAGCCCTTGGGCGGCAACTAATGAAAAACTGTTTTTT. As protein: CASSPWAATNEKLFF.

This clonotype is a singleton in its sample. At one end the junction does not follow the germline gene, possibly because of a read error. The chain is built from TRBV7-7 and TRBJ2-1; 7 nucleotides match TRBD2. CDR3 size: 15 residues. Germline values: CDR1 SSHAT, CDR2 FNYEAQ (reference sequence). The CDR3 DNA reads TGTGACAGCAGCTTCGGCGGGAGCTCCTACAATGAGCAGTTCTTC. Translating gives CDSSFGGSSYNEQFF. Drawing the rest from reference TRBV7-7 and TRBJ2-1, the complete variable domain is GAGVSQSPRYKVTKRGQDVTLRCDPISSHATLYWYQQALGQGPEFLTYFNYEAQPDKSGLPSDRFSAERPEGSISTLTIQRTEQRDSAMYRCDSSFGGSSYNEQFFGPGTRLTVL.

The chain is built from TRBV12-3 or TRBV12-4 and TRBJ2-2; 12 positions match TRBD2. Losses at the gene ends were 8 bases for V and 6 bases for J; bases not matched to a gene: 7. This CDR3 has 15 residues. Here the CDR3 reads CASPGLAGYPGELFF. The DNA for the CDR3 is TGTGCCAGCCCCGGACTAGCGGGGTACCCCGGGGAGCTGTTTTTT.

This clonotype was detected ten times or more. This chain connects TRBV20-1 to TRBJ1-1, with D hard to call. The ends were cut back, 5 bases at V and 7 bases at J, with 8 bases in the middle. The CDR3 has 10 residues. Germline V lookup: CDR1 DFQATT, CDR2 SNEGSKA (reference sequence). CDR3 bases: TGCAGTGCTTTCCCTCTTGAAGCTTTCTTT. This sequence encodes CSAFPLEAFF.

In its sample, this clonotype was seen many times. V and J are TRBV7-8 and TRBJ1-3; D gene uncertain. CDR3 length: 12 amino acids. The germline V gene has CDR1 SGHVS and CDR2 FQNEAQ. V shed 2 bases and J shed 9 bases, with 8 bases lying between them. This chain's CDR3 is CASSLTLGTIYF. The CDR3 DNA is TGTGCCAGCAGCTTAACGCTGGGCACCATATATTTT.

This clonotype has at least ten counts. The chain is built from TRBV10-3 and TRBJ2-5; 10 nucleotides agree with TRBD2. Germline V lookup: CDR1 ENHRY, CDR2 SYGVKD. V lost 5 bases, J lost 3 bases, and 12 bases stayed unmatched. The CDR3 spans 17 residues. Here the CDR3 DNA reads TGTGCCATCAGTAAAACTTCCCTAGCGGGGGCGGAAGAGACCCAGTACTTC. This sequence encodes CAISKTSLAGAEETQYF.

Many counts were recorded for this clonotype. The chain employs TRBV5-1 and TRBJ2-1, with D uncertain. This CDR3 has 15 residues. Trimming left V 5 bases short and J 0 bases short, with 12 bases between. Looked up from germline, CDR1 is SGHRS and CDR2 is YFSETQ. CDR3 sequence: CASRSIRSSYNEQFF. CDR3 DNA sequence: TGCGCCAGCAGATCGATCCGGAGCTCCTACAATGAGCAGTTCTTC. The full variable domain, with the rest looked up from reference TRBV5-1 and TRBJ2-1, is KAGVTQTPRYLIKTRGQQVTLSCSPISGHRSVSWYQQTPGQGLQFLFEYFSETQRNKGNFPGRFSGRQFSNSRSEMNVSTLELGDSALYLCASRSIRSSYNEQFFGPGTRLTVL.

This clonotype was recorded many times. The chain recombines TRBV5-1 with TRBJ2-2; the D call may be TRBD1 or TRBD2 (5 bases each). Germline CDR1 reads SGHRS; CDR2 reads YFSETQ. CDR3 length equals 16 residues. Deletions cut 4 bases from V and 5 bases from J, with 18 bases between. CDR3 nucleotides: TGCGCCAGCAGCCCCATCCCGGGACGGGATACCGGGGAGCTGTTTTTT. Amino acids: CASSPIPGRDTGELFF.

This clonotype was recorded many times. The rearrangement uses TRBV7-2 and TRBJ2-1; 15 nucleotides align to TRBD2. This CDR3 contains 19 residues. Germline V gene data show CDR1 as SGHTA and CDR2 as FQGNSA. V lost 4 bases to trimming and J lost 7 bases; unmatched junction nucleotides: 14. Here the CDR3 reads CASSSRTSGRAGRLNEQFF. The CDR3 DNA follows: TGTGCCAGCAGCTCTCGGACTAGCGGGAGGGCCGGGAGGTTAAATGAGCAGTTCTTC.

This clonotype has a count of ten or more. The genes are TRBV9 and TRBJ2-4; 10 bases map to TRBD1. The CDR3 is 18 amino acids. V lost 1 base to trimming and J lost 3 bases; unmatched junction nucleotides: 10. Looked up from germline, CDR1 is SGDLS and CDR2 is YYNGEE. CDR3 sequence reads: CASSVYGQGVVGKNIQYF. The DNA of the CDR3 is TGTGCCAGCAGCGTATACGGACAGGGGGTTGTCGGCAAAAACATTCAGTACTTC. The variable domain in full, completed from reference TRBV9 and TRBJ2-4, reads DSGVTQTPKHLITATGQRVTLRCSPRSGDLSVYWYQQSLDQGLQFLIQYYNGEERAKGNILERFSAQQFPDLHSELNLSSLELGDSALYFCASSVYGQGVVGKNIQYFGAGTRLSVL.

This clonotype was recorded at least ten times. The rearrangement links TRBV6-1 to TRBJ1-2, with D perhaps TRBD1 (6 bases). The CDR3 extends over 13 amino acids. The V gene lost 4 bases and the J gene lost 8 bases, with 14 bases spanning the gap. In germline, CDR1 is MNHNS, CDR2 SASEGT. The CDR3 spells CASSGTGAGGYTF. CDR3 coding DNA: TGTGCCAGCAGTGGAACGGGGGCGGGAGGCTACACCTTC.

This clonotype was observed at least ten times. This chain connects TRBV10-3 to TRBJ2-2; D is uncertain. Germline V gives CDR1 ENHRY, CDR2 SYGVKD. V lost 2 bases and J 0 bases, leaving 7 bases between the germline ends. The CDR3 runs 15 residues. The CDR3 here is CAISEQMANTGELFF. The CDR3, as DNA: TGTGCCATCAGTGAGCAGATGGCGAACACCGGGGAGCTGTTTTTT.

This clonotype has at least ten counts. The chain has TRBV6-2 or TRBV6-3 and TRBJ2-7; D is possibly TRBD1 (6 bases). V shed 0 bases and J shed 3 bases, with 12 bases lying between them. CDR3 size: 15 residues. CDR1 is MNHEY, CDR2 SVGEGT, per germline. This CDR3 reads CASSYSAGEYYEQYF. CDR3 DNA sequence: TGTGCCAGCAGTTACTCGGCAGGGGAGTACTACGAGCAGTACTTC.

This clonotype showed up just a few times. CDR3 sequence: CASSLGQALGNTEAFF. The CDR3 DNA reads TGCGCCAGCAGCTTAGGACAGGCCTTGGGGAACACTGAAGCTTTCTTT. The chain joins TRBV5-1 to TRBJ1-1; 7 bases map to TRBD1. The CDR3 runs 16 residues. V lost 2 bases and J lost 1; bases outside the gene matches: 8. Germline V CDR1 and CDR2: SGHRS, YFSETQ.

Ten or more counts support this clonotype. The chain employs TRBV7-2 and TRBJ2-1; D is unresolved. Germline V gene lookup returns CDR1 SGHTA and CDR2 FQGNSA. This CDR3 region has 12 residues. V lost 5 bases and J 12 bases, leaving 14 bases between the germline ends. The CDR3 sequence is CASSPPSFGQFF. CDR3 bases: TGTGCCAGCAGCCCCCCGAGTTTTGGGCAGTTCTTC.

The table lists this clonotype with many counts. V usage is TRBV25-1 and J usage is TRBJ2-3; D perhaps matches TRBD1 (5 bases). The ends were cut back, 1 base at V and 0 bases at J, with 11 bases in the middle. Germline CDR1 and CDR2: MGHDK and SYGVNS. This CDR3 contains 16 residues. The CDR3 region has the DNA TGTGCCAGCAGTGAATCGGCTGGGGCGAGCACAGATACGCAGTATTTT. It is translated as CASSESAGASTDTQYF.

The sample holds many counts of this clonotype. The gene calls are TRBV10-3 and TRBJ1-2; tentatively, D is TRBD1 (5 bases). Between the trimmed V and J ends, which lost 8 bases and 1 base, there was a span of 11 bases. From germline, CDR1 is ENHRY and CDR2 SYGVKD. The CDR3 covers 13 residues. The CDR3 DNA follows: TGTGCCATCGGGGCCAGGGATAACTATGGCTACACCTTC. Its translation is CAIGARDNYGYTF.

The genes are TRBV2 and TRBJ2-7; D remains unclear. The CDR3 covers 13 residues. Trimming shortened V by 9 bases and J by 3 bases, and 15 bases separated the two germline ends. CDR1 and CDR2 from the germline V gene are SNHLY and FYNNEI. CDR3 loop: CASEAGWDYEQYF. The CDR3 region has the DNA TGTGCCAGTGAGGCAGGCTGGGACTACGAGCAGTACTTC.

This clonotype was counted only a few times. The gene calls are TRBV4-3 and TRBJ2-1; D gene ambiguous. Trimming cost V 4 bases and J 0 bases, with 7 bases left between them. The CDR3 is 14 amino acids. The V gene's germline CDR1 is LGHNA and CDR2 YSLEER. Written as DNA, the CDR3 is TGCGCCAGCAGCCCCCTGAGCTCCTACAATGAGCAGTTCTTC. It specifies CASSPLSSYNEQFF.

This clonotype was counted ten times or more. The gene calls are TRBV7-6 and TRBJ1-6; TRBD1 aligns across 8 bases. V was clipped by 2 bases and J by 8 bases; unmatched bases: 5. The CDR3 has 15 amino acids. Per the germline V gene, CDR1 is SGHVS and CDR2 is FNYEAQ. CDR3 nucleotides: TGTGCCAGCAGCTTACGGACAGGGTTATATTCACCCCTCCACTTT. Amino acid sequence: CASSLRTGLYSPLHF.

DNA of the CDR3: TGTGCCAGCAGACCCCAGCAAGGACAGGGGCGCGGAACAGATACGCAGTATTTT. The encoded protein is CASRPQQGQGRGTDTQYF. The chain combines TRBV11-2 with TRBJ2-3; 9 nucleotides agree with TRBD1. CDR3 length: 18 residues. Germline V gene data show CDR1 as SGHAT and CDR2 as FQNNGV. V lost 6 bases to trimming and J lost 3 bases; unmatched junction nucleotides: 16.

This clonotype was recorded many times. The rearrangement uses TRBV7-8 and TRBJ2-1, with 8 nucleotides matching TRBD2. CDR1 is SGHVS, CDR2 FQNEAQ, per germline. V trimming: 3 bases; J trimming: 3 bases; junction bases outside the gene matches: 7. The CDR3 contains 16 residues. The CDR3 DNA reads as TGTGCCAGCAGCTTTGGAAGCGGGAGCTACTACAATGAGCAGTTCTTC. Residues: CASSFGSGSYYNEQFF. The variable domain in full, with the rest retrieved from reference TRBV7-8 and TRBJ2-1, is GAGVSQSPRYKVAKRGQDVALRCDPISGHVSLFWYQQALGQGPEFLTYFQNEAQLDKSGLPSDRFFAERPEGSVSTLKIQRTQQEDSAVYLCASSFGSGSYYNEQFFGPGTRLTVL.

This clonotype was detected many times. The chain couples TRBV20-1 to TRBJ1-1; D possibly corresponds to TRBD1 (6 bases). Germline V CDR1 and CDR2: DFQATT, SNEGSKA (reference sequence). V was clipped by 5 bases and J by 1 base, with 17 bases between them. This CDR3 contains 15 residues. The DNA of the CDR3 is TGCAGTGCTGGGGGTGGGAGGGGGGAGAACACTGAAGCTTTCTTT. It translates to CSAGGGRGENTEAFF.

In this sample, this clonotype turned up many times. The rearrangement links TRBV3-1 to TRBJ2-5, with 8 positions matching TRBD2. The CDR3 spans 16 residues. After removal of 0 bases from V and 2 bases from J, the junction contained 5 bases not matched to a gene. Germline values: CDR1 LGHDT, CDR2 YNNKEL (reference sequence). CDR3 sequence: CASSQDPAGEQETQYF. CDR3 in DNA: TGTGCCAGCAGCCAAGACCCAGCGGGAGAGCAAGAGACCCAGTACTTC.

This rearrangement joins TRBV10-3 to TRBJ2-5, with TRBD1 identical over 8 bases. CDR3 length: 15 residues. Germline V gene data show CDR1 as ENHRY and CDR2 as SYGVKD. The junction had 6 bases not matched to a gene; V was cut back by 2 bases and J by 4 bases. Here the CDR3 reads CAISEVAGGRETQYF. The CDR3 DNA sequence: TGTGCCATCAGTGAGGTCGCAGGGGGCCGAGAGACCCAGTACTTC.

This clonotype was observed at least ten times. The chain combines TRBV4-2 with TRBJ2-1; D unclear. Trimming removed 0 bases at V and 9 bases at J, with 9 bases between. Looked up from germline, CDR1 is LGHNA and CDR2 is YNFKEQ. There are 13 residues in the CDR3. As DNA, the CDR3 is TGTGCCAGCAGCCAAGATACTAAGGGTGAGCAGTTCTTC. Protein product: CASSQDTKGEQFF.

This clonotype was found many times. The rearrangement joins TRBV20-1 to TRBJ1-6; D perhaps matches TRBD1 (5 bases). Germline CDR1 DFQATT, CDR2 SNEGSKA (reference sequence). The CDR3 has 13 amino acids. V gave up 1 base and J gave up 6 bases, with 7 bases separating them. The CDR3 sequence: CSARAGINSPLHF. The CDR3 region has the DNA TGCAGTGCTAGAGCAGGGATTAATTCACCCCTCCACTTT.